These 21 T cell receptor beta chains came from one sample sequenced in a study of cytomegalovirus exposure and HLA in healthy donors. Assay used: immunoSEQ multiplex PCR; TCRdb lists only in-frame clones, some missing. The sample contains approximately 260,000 clones, approximately 86% of which appear only once. The sequencing sample was made of PBMCs. These receptors all come from a woman under 30 in good health and CMV-seronegative.

V is TRBV30 and J is TRBJ2-3, with 9 bases aligning to TRBD1. The CDR3 has 15 amino acids. CDR1 and CDR2 from the germline V gene are GTSNPN and SVGIG (reference sequence). Trimming removed 4 bases from V and 4 bases from J; junction bases left unmatched: 9. CDR3 sequence reads: CAWKNWDRDPDTQYF. The CDR3 nucleotides are TGTGCCTGGAAAAATTGGGACAGGGACCCAGATACGCAGTATTTT.

V is TRBV30 and J is TRBJ1-5, with D tentatively TRBD1 (5 bases). Germline CDR1 reads GTSNPN; CDR2 reads SVGIG (reference sequence). The CDR3 loop spans 13 amino acids. V gave up 0 bases and J gave up 5 bases, with 8 bases separating them. CDR3: CAWSVREDQPQHF. The CDR3 region has the DNA TGTGCCTGGAGTGTCAGGGAGGATCAGCCCCAGCATTTT.

The chain links TRBV6-5 to TRBJ2-5; 10 nucleotides line up with TRBD2. The CDR3 covers 16 residues. Germline V gene data show CDR1 as MNHEY and CDR2 as SVGAGI. V trimming: 4 bases; J trimming: 5 bases; junction bases outside the gene matches: 10. The CDR3 protein is CASSFQREGLGETQYF. The CDR3 DNA reads TGTGCCAGCAGTTTTCAGCGGGAGGGCCTGGGGGAGACCCAGTACTTC.

DNA for the CDR3: TGTGCCAGCAGTCACACCTGGACAGGATTTACGCAGTATTTT. Amino acid sequence: CASSHTWTGFTQYF. This chain links TRBV28 with TRBJ2-3, with 7 nucleotides matching TRBD1. J was trimmed by 8 bases and V by 5 bases; bases with no gene match: 10. The germline V gene encodes CDR1 MDHEN and CDR2 SYDVKM. CDR3 length: 14 residues.

The V gene is TRBV18, the J gene TRBJ1-4; 10 bases fit TRBD1. Trimming at V came to 0 bases and at J to 7 bases, leaving 5 bases not matched to a gene. This CDR3 has 16 amino acids. The germline CDR1 and CDR2 sequences are KGHSH and LQKENI. The CDR3 sequence is CASSPPSGQGREKLFF. CDR3 nucleotides: TGTGCCAGCTCACCACCTTCGGGACAGGGGCGTGAAAAACTGTTTTTT.

The V and J genes are TRBV5-1 and TRBJ2-3; D call uncertain. In germline, CDR1 is SGHRS, CDR2 YFSETQ. The length of the CDR3 is 17 residues. Trimming shortened V by 6 bases and J by 0 bases, and 20 bases separated the two germline ends. CDR3 coding DNA: TGCGCCAGCAATCGGGTTTCAGACGGCTCTAGCACAGATACGCAGTATTTT. As protein: CASNRVSDGSSTDTQYF.

This chain joins TRBV14 and TRBJ2-7; 7 bases map to TRBD1. In germline, CDR1 is SGHDN, CDR2 FVKESK. J gave up 6 bases and V 2 bases, and 7 bases lay outside the gene matches. This CDR3 region has 14 residues. Here the CDR3 DNA reads TGTGCCAGCAGCCAATGGGGACAGCAGGGCGAGCAGTACTTC. It codes for CASSQWGQQGEQYF.

The chain is built from TRBV7-8 and TRBJ2-3, with 8 bases aligning to TRBD1. Germline values: CDR1 SGHVS, CDR2 FQNEAQ. CDR3 length equals 16 residues. Germline trimming cut 2 bases from V and 2 bases from J; bases unmatched to any gene: 6. CDR3 protein: CASSLRGDRITDTQYF. For the CDR3, the DNA is TGTGCCAGCAGCTTAAGGGGGGACAGGATCACAGATACGCAGTATTTT.

The chain links TRBV28 to TRBJ2-1; D uncertain. Germline CDR1 MDHEN, CDR2 SYDVKM. Between the trimmed V and J ends, which lost 2 bases and 9 bases, there was a span of 5 bases. The CDR3 runs to 11 residues. The CDR3 DNA reads as TGTGCCAGCAGTTTAAGCCGTGAGCAGTTCTTC. The encoded protein is CASSLSREQFF.

J is TRBJ1-1 and V is TRBV5-1; perhaps TRBD1 as D (5 bases). In germline, CDR1 is SGHRS, CDR2 YFSETQ. CDR3 length equals 15 residues. Trimming pared 1 base from V and 1 base from J, leaving 11 bases between. The CDR3 protein is CASSLNAGSNTEAFF. CDR3 DNA: TGCGCCAGCAGCTTGAATGCAGGGTCGAACACTGAAGCTTTCTTT.

This clone has only one observation. The chain employs TRBV27 and TRBJ2-3, with D possibly being TRBD1 (5 bases). Germline V CDR1 and CDR2: MNHEY, SMNVEV (reference sequence). The CDR3 contains 14 residues. V was clipped by 4 bases and J by 6 bases, with 14 bases between them. The CDR3 DNA reads TGTGCCAGCAGTTACGTCAGGGCTTTGGATACGCAGTATTTT. This translates into CASSYVRALDTQYF.

In its sample, this clone was seen once. The CDR3 spells CASGLVEEKLFF. The CDR3 DNA reads as TGTGCTAGTGGTTTGGTGGAGGAAAAACTGTTTTTT. The chain combines TRBV12-5 with TRBJ1-4; unclear D gene. With 0 bases removed from V and 8 bases from J, the gap between germline ends came to 4 bases. This CDR3 has 12 residues. Germline-derived CDR1 and CDR2 are LGHNT and FRNRAP.

The chain combines TRBV5-4 with TRBJ2-1; TRBD2 matches at 8 bases. V was clipped by 4 bases and J by 4 bases; unmatched bases: 7. This CDR3 is built from 15 residues. Germline V CDR1 and CDR2: SGHNT, YYREEE (reference sequence). The CDR3 spells CASSLAPSGYNEQFF. DNA for the CDR3: TGTGCCAGCAGCCTCGCGCCTAGCGGGTACAATGAGCAGTTCTTC.

The chain uses TRBV11-3 and TRBJ2-7; 9 bases are shared with TRBD2. Germline loops: CDR1 SGHNT, CDR2 YENEEA. The trim removed 1 base at V and 4 bases at J, leaving 14 bases unmatched. The CDR3 loop spans 18 amino acids. In DNA form, the CDR3 reads TGTGCCAGCAGCTTAGTTCCTAGCGGGATGCTGACGGGGTACGAGCAGTACTTC. Translated, it gives CASSLVPSGMLTGYEQYF.

This chain joins TRBV30 and TRBJ2-1; TRBD1 might be the D (6 bases). The CDR3 totals 14 residues. Trimming left V 2 bases short and J 7 bases short, with 15 bases between. Germline loops: CDR1 GTSNPN, CDR2 SVGIG (reference sequence). The CDR3 spells CAWSIPPRGNEQFF. The CDR3 DNA is TGTGCCTGGAGTATCCCGCCGAGGGGGAATGAGCAGTTCTTC.

This clone was detected only a few times. No conserved phenylalanine or tryptophan is present at the end of the CDR3, so a read error is the likely explanation. It is unclear where the CDR3 begins or ends on the DNA, so no DNA is shown, and the CDR3 is as TCRdb lists it. The genes are TRBV2 and TRBJ1-6; the DNA was not used to check the table's D call, TRBD1. Germline V lookup: CDR1 SNHLY, CDR2 FYNNEI. The CDR3 extends over 10 residues, inclusive of both ends. The CDR3 spells CASSDRALPV.

The chain has TRBV5-6 and TRBJ2-7; D not resolved. The CDR3 has 14 amino acids. The V end was cut by 5 bases, the J end by 3 bases, with 15 bases between. CDR1 and CDR2 from the germline V gene are SGHDT and YYEEEE. CDR3 loop: CASSFGASDYEQYF. DNA of the CDR3: TGTGCCAGCAGTTTCGGTGCGTCTGACTACGAGCAGTACTTC.

The V call is TRBV9, the J call TRBJ2-1; 13 positions agree with TRBD2. The germline V gene has CDR1 SGDLS and CDR2 YYNGEE. Germline trimming cut 0 bases from V and 13 bases from J; bases unmatched to any gene: 10. This CDR3 has 16 amino acids. DNA for the CDR3: TGTGCCAGCAGCGTAGGAGGACTAACTAGCGGGGGGGCCCAGTTCTTC. This encodes CASSVGGLTSGGAQFF. The full variable domain, its missing parts supplied by reference TRBV9 and TRBJ2-1, is DSGVTQTPKHLITATGQRVTLRCSPRSGDLSVYWYQQSLDQGLQFLIQYYNGEERAKGNILERFSAQQFPDLHSELNLSSLELGDSALYFCASSVGGLTSGGAQFFGPGTRLTVL.

CDR3 DNA sequence: TGTGCCAGCAGCTTGGCGACAGGAGTGCTGAATCAGCCCCAGCATTTT. This encodes CASSLATGVLNQPQHF. V is TRBV5-8 and J is TRBJ1-5; possibly TRBD1 for D (6 bases). This CDR3 comprises 16 residues. V was clipped by 0 bases and J by 4 bases, with 14 bases between them. Per the germline V gene, CDR1 is SGHTS and CDR2 is YDEGEE.

The chain has TRBV9 and TRBJ2-2, with TRBD1 matching over 8 bases. V shed 0 bases and J 7 bases; nucleotides not matched to a gene: 5. Looked up from germline, CDR1 is SGDLS and CDR2 is YYNGEE. There are 15 residues in the CDR3. Here the CDR3 reads CASSVGTGLGGELFF. The CDR3 DNA reads as TGTGCCAGCAGCGTAGGGACAGGGCTCGGCGGGGAGCTGTTTTTT. Full variable domain (missing parts from reference TRBV9 and TRBJ2-2): DSGVTQTPKHLITATGQRVTLRCSPRSGDLSVYWYQQSLDQGLQFLIQYYNGEERAKGNILERFSAQQFPDLHSELNLSSLELGDSALYFCASSVGTGLGGELFFGEGSRLTVL.

J is TRBJ1-2 and V is TRBV6-6; D unclear. The CDR3 runs 14 residues. Germline V CDR1 and CDR2: MNHNY, SVGAGI (reference sequence). V gave up 4 bases and J gave up 0 bases, with 9 bases separating them. Here the CDR3 DNA reads TGTGCCAGCAGTTCCCAGCTAGCTAACTATGGCTACACCTTC. Its protein product is CASSSQLANYGYTF.